This T cell receptor (beta chain) was captured in a study of Graves' ophthalmopathy and Graves' hyperthyroidism. Study outcomes and limitations: The authors also found most expanded thyroid clonotypes above 0.001 frequency in blood.

Trimming cost V 6 bases and J 6 bases, with 18 bases left between them. CDR3 length equals 15 residues. Germline V gene data show CDR1 as SNHLY and CDR2 as FYNNEI. There are many counts of this clonotype. Its matching antigen is unknown. The study amplified TCR beta CDR3 regions using RNA transcripts. HTBI primers served in a first-round RT-PCR, which a second-round multiplex PCR followed. TCRdb processed the multiplex PCR reads anew with MiXCR; each CDR3 protein has one entry. The sample consists of roughly 230,000 distinct CDR3 sequences, 20% to 25% of them appearing once. Ophthalmopathy in the donors was of moderate-to-severe activity, with CAS ≥3, NOSPECS ≥4 and duration under 3 months.

What was sequenced was peripheral blood. This TCR derives from a woman aged 45 to 65 with Graves' ophthalmopathy. V is TRBV2 and J is TRBJ1-5, with D maybe TRBD1 (5 bases). CDR3 region: CASRQGDIFVQPQHF. The CDR3, as DNA: TGTGCCAGCAGACAAGGGGATATTTTTGTTCAGCCCCAGCATTTT.